This T cell receptor (beta chain) is drawn from a study of blood T cell repertoires in COVID-19 (dated by TCRdb to the early 2020s). The study in broad terms: Samples from collaborators originated in the United States, Italy and Spain and spanned both the acute and convalescent phases of COVID-19. The material from the prospective study consisted of cDNA or gDNA derived from T cells, B-cell-depleted T cells, or PBMCs. A de-identified subject ID, COVID-19 status, age in years and sex were almost always included in the sample metadata. The samples were drawn from two sources: the first 160 participants of the ongoing ImmuneRACE study, and 1,000 to 1,500 subjects contributed by 6 global collaborators. A freely available public database, intended as a resource for researchers studying the immune response to SARS-CoV-2, is where the repertoires were released. Where available, HLA class I and class II types were taken from metadata supplied by the sample provider and were not determined by assay-based typing. Subjects who had been exposed to COVID-19, were actively infected with it, or had recovered from it provided the deeply sampled blood TCRbeta repertoires that made up the dataset. The full study reports these points: How much clinical and demographic metadata was included differed by source and by participant, and the metadata was provided uncurated.

This clone appeared once. Its antigen target is currently unknown. Base qualities are not at hand, and no much larger clone is one base apart. The immunoSEQ Assay, a bias-controlled multiplex PCR, was used to amplify TCRbeta CDR3 regions from genomic DNA. In the source study's methods: Within the assay, amplification of reference gene primers was used to estimate how many nucleated cells each sample contained. Sequence reads were collapsed and filtered to measure the absolute abundance of every unique TCRbeta CDR3 rearrangement. Productive Simpson clonality was computed per sample as the square root of Simpson's diversity index over productive rearrangements. Here the immuneACCESS table is served through TCRdb, limited to in-frame sequences with V and J called. Missing clones are a known gap in these copies; in checked studies unresolved V genes cover under half, and the rest lacks a known reason. V, J and clone size were drawn from that table, and D and trimming were deduced from the DNA. For this sample there are 200,000 to 250,000 clones; around 87% appear just once. Less than 4% of the sample rests with the top ten.

Another Seattle source contributed samples from volunteer blood donors who had recovered from COVID-19. Each collaborating institution followed its own protocols to collect whole blood in K2EDTA tubes. For TCRbeta analysis, collaborators shipped samples in one of three forms: frozen whole blood, isolated PBMCs, or DNA extracted from either of those sample types. Counted from cysteine to phenylalanine, this CDR3 has 14 amino acids. The kept DNA is CDR3 alone, 42 bases in frame from the first base. Compared with germline, V lacks 6 bases and J lacks 7 bases; bases without a gene match: 11. CDR1 SQVTM and CDR2 ANQGSEA are derived from the germline V gene.

The sequenced sample was peripheral blood. The chain links TRBV29-1 with TRBJ1-5; the central 8 bases match TRBD1. The clonotype comes from a woman in her 30s who had recovered from COVID-19. The CDR3 protein sequence reads: CSVSTGDLSQPQHF. The base sequence is TGCAGCGTCTCGACAGGGGATCTTAGCCAGCCCCAGCATTTT.